This is a list of T cell receptor beta chains from one sample in a study of T cell responses to AZD1222 COVID-19 vaccine. Libraries were prepared by immunoSEQ multiplex PCR; TCRdb keeps only in-frame clonotypes and omits some of them. This sample has about 130,000 clones, with roughly 89% found just once. The specimen was peripheral blood, collected on day 0 of AZD1222 vaccination. Receptors originate from an adult in good health. Each CDR3 is given with its conserved first and last residue. The order of the fields is CDR3 DNA, CDR3 protein, clone size, D gene, V gene, J gene. The D gene is left open where the match is weak. The listing skips clone size in some rows; elsewhere it reads once, few, many or a size class.

TGTGCCAGCAGCTTAGGACTAGCGGGGAACAATGAGCAGTTCTTC	CASSLGLAGNNEQFF	-	TRBD2	TRBV7-2	TRBJ2-1
TGTGCCAGCAGCCTCTCCAGCGGGGGCTCCGAGCAGTACTTC	CASSLSSGGSEQYF	-	TRBD2	TRBV7-3	TRBJ2-7
TGCGCCAGCAGCCAACCGGGGACAGTAAATTCACCCCTCCACTTT	CASSQPGTVNSPLHF	-	TRBD1	TRBV4-3	TRBJ1-6
TGTGCCAGCAGCTTGACAAACAACTATGGCTACACCTTC	CASSLTNNYGYTF	-	-	TRBV7-2	TRBJ1-2
TGTGCCAGCAGGCCCGGGAACTATGGCTACACCTTC	CASRPGNYGYTF	-	-	TRBV7-2	TRBJ1-2
TGTGCCAGTAGTATCGGTGGAGGGACAGGTCGGACTTTCTTT	CASSIGGGTGRTFF	-	TRBD1	TRBV19	TRBJ1-1
TGCAGCGTGGCGGGGGGGCCCGAGCAGTACTTC	CSVAGGPEQYF	-	TRBD2	TRBV29-1	TRBJ2-7
TGTGCCAGCAGCGCCTCGGGGGGGGGCCCTCACACCATATATTTT	CASSASGGGPHTIYF	-	-	TRBV9	TRBJ1-3
TGTGCCATCAGCGGAAACAGGGTGAACACTGAAGCTTTCTTT	CAISGNRVNTEAFF	few	-	TRBV10-3	TRBJ1-1
TGTGCCATCAGCAGGGAAGGAGGGTTGAATGAAAAACTGTTTTTT	CAISREGGLNEKLFF	once	-	TRBV10-3	TRBJ1-4
TGTGCCAGCAGCTTGGCCGGGGTAGGAACCGCCTACGAGCAGTACTTC	CASSLAGVGTAYEQYF	-	-	TRBV5-4	TRBJ2-7
TGTGCCAGCAGCCTCATCTACGAGCAGTACTTC	CASSLIYEQYF	-	-	TRBV7-8	TRBJ2-7
TGTGCCACCGCGAAAAACACTGAAGCTTTCTTT	CATAKNTEAFF	-	-	TRBV6-5	TRBJ1-1
TGTGCCAGCAGCCCCGTCCCACAGACCTACGAGCAGTACTTC	CASSPVPQTYEQYF	-	-	TRBV5-6	TRBJ2-7
TGTGCCAGCAGCTTGGTCTGGGACAGGAACTATGGCTACACCTTC	CASSLVWDRNYGYTF	-	TRBD1	TRBV5-4	TRBJ1-2
TGTGCCAGCAGCGCCGGGGGTCCCGGAAACACCATATATTTT	CASSAGGPGNTIYF	-	-	TRBV7-3	TRBJ1-3
TGCGCCAGCAGCCAAGATGCGGCGGGCGGTAACAATGAGCAGTTCTTC	CASSQDAAGGNNEQFF	few	-	TRBV4-3	TRBJ2-1
TGCGCCAGCAGCCAAGGACTGCGGGGACAGACCCAGTACTTC	CASSQGLRGQTQYF	few	-	TRBV4-1	TRBJ2-5
TGTGCCAGCAGCTTAAGTACGAGCAATCAGCCCCAGCATTTT	CASSLSTSNQPQHF	-	-	TRBV5-5	TRBJ1-5
TGTGCCAGCTCACCGACAGGGGGCAATCAGCCCCAGCATTTT	CASSPTGGNQPQHF	-	TRBD1	TRBV18	TRBJ1-5
TGTGCCAGTAGTATATGGAGCGGGGAAGAGACCCAGTACTTC	CASSIWSGEETQYF	-	TRBD2	TRBV19	TRBJ2-5
TGTGCCAGCAGCTCCCGGGACGGTCGGGGGGCCCCGCAGTATTTT	CASSSRDGRGAPQYF	once	-	TRBV7-9	TRBJ2-3
TGTGCCAGCAGTCCAAGAGGGCGGGGGAACTACGAGCAGTACTTC	CASSPRGRGNYEQYF	-	TRBD2	TRBV2	TRBJ2-7
TGTGCCAGCAGCGGGACAGGGCCATACGAGCAGTACTTC	CASSGTGPYEQYF	-	TRBD1	TRBV6-5	TRBJ2-7
TGTGCCAGCAGCTTAGGAAGGGGTCGAGTCCTAAACACTGAAGCTTTCTTT	CASSLGRGRVLNTEAFF	-	-	TRBV13	TRBJ1-1
TGTGCCTGGACCGTAGCGGGGGCCACAGATACGCAGTATTTT	CAWTVAGATDTQYF	-	TRBD2	TRBV30	TRBJ2-3
TGTGCCAGCGGGATAACGGATAATTCACCCCTCCACTTT	CASGITDNSPLHF	-	-	TRBV7-8	TRBJ1-6
TGCAGCGTTGAAGTGGAAACCGGGGAGCTGTTTTTT	CSVEVETGELFF	-	-	TRBV29-1	TRBJ2-2
TGTGCCAGCAGTTACCCGCTAGCGGGCGGCGGGGATACGCAGTATTTT	CASSYPLAGGGDTQYF	-	TRBD2	TRBV6-2/TRBV6-3	TRBJ2-3
TGCAGCGTCCAAGGGTGGGTCACTGAAGCTTTCTTT	CSVQGWVTEAFF	-	-	TRBV29-1	TRBJ1-1
TGCAGCGTAGACGGACAGGGGGCGGGTGGCTACACCTTC	CSVDGQGAGGYTF	once	TRBD1	TRBV29-1	TRBJ1-2
TGTGCCAGCAGTTACTCCAACAGTAGGACTGAAGCTTTCTTT	CASSYSNSRTEAFF	-	-	TRBV6-5	TRBJ1-1
TGTGCCAGCAGCCCTAGCGGGGGGGCTGCAGATACGCAGTATTTT	CASSPSGGAADTQYF	-	TRBD2	TRBV7-2	TRBJ2-3
TGTGCCAGCAGTCACTCCGGGACTATCGGCACCGGGGAGCTGTTTTTT	CASSHSGTIGTGELFF	-	TRBD2	TRBV6-6	TRBJ2-2
TGTGCCAGCAGTTTGAGGAGCCCCGCAGATACGCAGTATTTT	CASSLRSPADTQYF	few	-	TRBV27	TRBJ2-3
TGTGCCAGCCATATAAGAAACACCGGGGAGCTGTTTTTT	CASHIRNTGELFF	-	-	TRBV5-4	TRBJ2-2
TGTGCCAGCTCACCTAACCTAGGGGCATACCAAGAGACCCAGTACTTC	CASSPNLGAYQETQYF	-	-	TRBV18	TRBJ2-5
TGTGCCAGCAGTAGGGACAGGGGAGTCGGCTACACCTTC	CASSRDRGVGYTF	-	TRBD1	TRBV12-3/TRBV12-4	TRBJ1-2
TGTGCCAGCAGCCTAGCCACTTTCGAGAAATATGGCTACACCTTC	CASSLATFEKYGYTF	-	-	TRBV2	TRBJ1-2
TGCGCCAGCTGGGGAGGGAATGGCTACACCTTC	CASWGGNGYTF	-	-	TRBV5-1	TRBJ1-2
TGTGCCAGTAGGCCCTTGGATCCGCGAGGGGCGGCCCAGTACTTC	CASRPLDPRGAAQYF	-	-	TRBV19	TRBJ2-5
TGTGCCAGCACCATGTCGAGGGTAACAAGGACTGAAGCTTTCTTT	CASTMSRVTRTEAFF	-	-	TRBV11-2	TRBJ1-1
TGTGCCAGCAGCGTAGTTGGGGGTGCTAACTATGGCTACACCTTC	CASSVVGGANYGYTF	-	-	TRBV9	TRBJ1-2
TGCAGCGTTGAAAGGCAGGGGGTGAGGAAGACCCAGTACTTC	CSVERQGVRKTQYF	once	TRBD1	TRBV29-1	TRBJ2-5
TGTGCCACCAGCAGAGATTCCCCCCGGGCGGGGGGTCCAACGGTGCAGTTCTTC	CATSRDSPRAGGPTVQFF	-	TRBD2	TRBV15	TRBJ2-1
TGCGCCAGCAGCCCGACAGGGGGTATGGCCTATGGCTACACCTTC	CASSPTGGMAYGYTF	-	TRBD1	TRBV5-1	TRBJ1-2
TGTGCCAGCGGCGAGGCGGGCTATGGCTACACCTTC	CASGEAGYGYTF	-	-	TRBV6-5	TRBJ1-2
TGTGCCAGCAGCCAAGATGGGAACGAGCAGTACTTC	CASSQDGNEQYF	many	-	TRBV4-2	TRBJ2-7
TGTGCCAGCAGTCATCAGACAGGTCTCTACGAGCAGTACTTC	CASSHQTGLYEQYF	-	-	TRBV28	TRBJ2-7
TGTGCCAGCAGTACCGCCCAGGGACAGGGAAGCGAGCAGTACTTC	CASSTAQGQGSEQYF	-	TRBD1	TRBV6-6	TRBJ2-7
TGTGCCAGCTCACCACCCGGCAGGAGTTACGAGCAGTACTTC	CASSPPGRSYEQYF	few	-	TRBV18	TRBJ2-7
TGCGCCAGCACCCCCTTGGAGTTGGGCTCTGGAAACACCATATATTTT	CASTPLELGSGNTIYF	-	-	TRBV10-1	TRBJ1-3